These T cell receptor beta chains were read from a single sample in a study of neurological immune-mediated disorders. TCRdb called the 5' RACE reads again in MiXCR, with one record for every CDR3 protein. This sample has more than 75,000 distinct CDR3 sequences, with 5% to 5.5% found just once. Input material: PBMCs. The receptors originated from a woman aged 25-40 years with multiple sclerosis. The CDR3 runs from the conserved cysteine through the conserved F or W. The order of the fields is V gene, D gene, clone size, J gene, CDR3 length, CDR3 protein, CDR3 DNA. D genes are given only for firm matches. The size of a clone is reported for some rows only, either as once, few or many, or as a class for expanded clones.

v_gene: TRBV7-2
d_gene: .
abundance: .
j_gene: TRBJ2-1
len: 16
CDR3aa: CASSLLFRKIPDEKFF
CDR3nt: TGTGCCAGCAGCTTATTGTTTAGAAAGATCCCGGATGAGAAGTTCTTC

v_gene: TRBV20-1
d_gene: .
abundance: many
j_gene: TRBJ2-2
len: 14
CDR3aa: CSARVSQGTGELFF
CDR3nt: TGCAGTGCTAGAGTCTCCCAGGGCACCGGGGAGCTGTTTTTT

v_gene: TRBV5-1
d_gene: .
abundance: many
j_gene: TRBJ2-2
len: 16
CDR3aa: CASSLETPGRTGELFF
CDR3nt: TGCGCCAGCAGCTTGGAAACCCCGGGTCGCACCGGGGAGCTGTTTTTT

v_gene: TRBV5-1
d_gene: .
abundance: many
j_gene: TRBJ2-2
len: 15
CDR3aa: CASSSQGPNTGELFF
CDR3nt: TGCGCCAGCAGCTCGCAGGGACCGAACACCGGGGAGCTGTTTTTT

v_gene: TRBV20-1
d_gene: .
abundance: many
j_gene: TRBJ2-2
len: 12
CDR3aa: CSARGRTGELFF
CDR3nt: TGCAGTGCTAGGGGTCGCACCGGGGAGCTGTTTTTT

v_gene: TRBV5-1
d_gene: TRBD2
abundance: few
j_gene: TRBJ2-1
len: 13
CDR3aa: CASRAGSNNEQFF
CDR3nt: TGCGCCAGTAGAGCGGGGTCTAACAATGAGCAGTTCTTC

v_gene: TRBV5-5
d_gene: .
abundance: many
j_gene: TRBJ1-4
len: 14
CDR3aa: CASSPQESNEKLFF
CDR3nt: TGTGCCAGCAGCCCACAGGAGTCTAATGAAAAACTGTTTTTT

v_gene: TRBV20-1
d_gene: TRBD1
abundance: many
j_gene: TRBJ1-5
len: 14
CDR3aa: CSASGTGSNQPQHF
CDR3nt: TGCAGTGCTAGTGGGACAGGAAGCAATCAGCCCCAGCATTTT

v_gene: TRBV24-1
d_gene: .
abundance: many
j_gene: TRBJ2-1
len: 20
CDR3aa: CATSEDAGGGSEREYNEQFF
CDR3nt: TGTGCCACCAGTGAGGACGCAGGTGGCGGGTCCGAGAGGGAATACAATGAGCAGTTCTTC

v_gene: TRBV20-1
d_gene: TRBD2
abundance: few
j_gene: TRBJ2-1
len: 16
CDR3aa: CSVRTSGILSYNEQFF
CDR3nt: TGCAGTGTCCGGACTAGCGGGATCCTCTCCTACAATGAGCAGTTCTTC

v_gene: TRBV5-1
d_gene: .
abundance: many
j_gene: TRBJ2-7
len: 14
CDR3aa: CASSLEAPLTEQYF
CDR3nt: TGCGCCAGCAGCTTGGAGGCACCTCTTACGGAGCAGTACTTC

v_gene: TRBV5-1
d_gene: .
abundance: many
j_gene: TRBJ1-1
len: 11
CDR3aa: CASSLGSQAFF
CDR3nt: TGCGCCAGCAGCTTGGGGTCACAAGCTTTCTTT

v_gene: TRBV10-3
d_gene: TRBD1
abundance: many
j_gene: TRBJ1-2
len: 15
CDR3aa: CATGGAGGMVGGYTF
CDR3nt: TGTGCCACCGGCGGGGCAGGGGGAATGGTTGGGGGCTACACCTTC

v_gene: TRBV4-1
d_gene: .
abundance: many
j_gene: TRBJ1-4
len: 13
CDR3aa: CASSQERYEKLFF
CDR3nt: TGCGCCAGCAGCCAAGAAAGGTATGAAAAACTGTTTTTT

v_gene: TRBV6-1
d_gene: .
abundance: many
j_gene: TRBJ1-1
len: 15
CDR3aa: CASSEVRGRNTEAFF
CDR3nt: TGTGCCAGCAGTGAGGTGCGGGGGAGGAACACTGAAGCTTTCTTT

v_gene: TRBV10-3
d_gene: .
abundance: many
j_gene: TRBJ1-1
len: 16
CDR3aa: CAIRQGRGGGDTEAFF
CDR3nt: TGTGCCATCAGACAAGGCCGGGGTGGCGGGGACACTGAAGCTTTCTTT

v_gene: TRBV5-1
d_gene: .
abundance: many
j_gene: TRBJ2-7
len: 13
CDR3aa: CASSYGITYEQYF
CDR3nt: TGCGCCAGCAGCTACGGCATAACCTACGAGCAGTACTTC

v_gene: TRBV5-1
d_gene: TRBD1
abundance: .
j_gene: TRBJ1-4
len: 14
CDR3aa: CASSWTGGDEKLFF
CDR3nt: TGCGCCAGCAGCTGGACAGGGGGCGATGAAAAACTGTTTTTT

v_gene: TRBV20-1
d_gene: .
abundance: many
j_gene: TRBJ2-3
len: 12
CDR3aa: CSARIIQDTQYF
CDR3nt: TGCAGTGCTAGGATTATACAAGATACGCAGTATTTT

v_gene: TRBV12-3/TRBV12-4
d_gene: .
abundance: many
j_gene: TRBJ1-5
len: 14
CDR3aa: CASSKVGGVQPQHF
CDR3nt: TGTGCCAGCAGTAAGGTGGGGGGCGTTCAGCCCCAGCATTTT

v_gene: TRBV5-6
d_gene: TRBD1
abundance: many
j_gene: TRBJ2-1
len: 16
CDR3aa: CASSYPGTGDGDEQFF
CDR3nt: TGTGCCAGCAGTTATCCCGGGACAGGGGATGGCGATGAGCAGTTCTTC

v_gene: TRBV20-1
d_gene: .
abundance: many
j_gene: TRBJ1-2
len: 13
CDR3aa: CSAREQLLENYTF
CDR3nt: TGCAGTGCTAGGGAACAGCTTTTAGAGAACTACACCTTC

v_gene: TRBV5-5
d_gene: .
abundance: many
j_gene: TRBJ2-3
len: 14
CDR3aa: CASSHMRGADTQYF
CDR3nt: TGTGCCAGCAGCCACATGAGGGGCGCAGATACGCAGTATTTT

v_gene: TRBV20-1
d_gene: TRBD1
abundance: many
j_gene: TRBJ1-2
len: 13
CDR3aa: CSARDQGAGGYTF
CDR3nt: TGCAGTGCTAGAGACCAGGGGGCAGGCGGCTACACCTTC

v_gene: TRBV20-1
d_gene: .
abundance: many
j_gene: TRBJ2-1
len: 14
CDR3aa: CSARGSFAGNEQFF
CDR3nt: TGCAGTGCTAGAGGGAGCTTCGCCGGGAATGAGCAGTTCTTC

v_gene: TRBV20-1
d_gene: .
abundance: few
j_gene: TRBJ1-1
len: 11
CDR3aa: CSAGANTEAFF
CDR3nt: TGCAGTGCTGGGGCGAACACTGAAGCTTTCTTT

v_gene: TRBV3-1
d_gene: .
abundance: many
j_gene: TRBJ2-3
len: 13
CDR3aa: CASSRDESDTQYF
CDR3nt: TGTGCCAGCAGCCGGGACGAGTCAGATACGCAGTATTTT

v_gene: TRBV3-1
d_gene: .
abundance: many
j_gene: TRBJ2-1
len: 11
CDR3aa: CATRNYNEQFF
CDR3nt: TGTGCCACCAGAAACTACAATGAGCAGTTCTTC

v_gene: TRBV7-8
d_gene: TRBD1
abundance: many
j_gene: TRBJ2-2
len: 16
CDR3aa: CASSLLTGKSAGELFF
CDR3nt: TGTGCCAGCAGCTTACTGACAGGGAAAAGCGCCGGGGAGCTGTTTTTT

v_gene: TRBV12-3/TRBV12-4
d_gene: .
abundance: many
j_gene: TRBJ2-1
len: 14
CDR3aa: CASSTPGGPGEQFF
CDR3nt: TGTGCCAGCAGTACACCGGGGGGCCCGGGTGAGCAGTTCTTC

v_gene: TRBV14
d_gene: .
abundance: many
j_gene: TRBJ2-7
len: 14
CDR3aa: CASSQDRGVGEQYF
CDR3nt: TGTGCCAGCAGCCAAGACAGGGGAGTGGGCGAGCAGTACTTC

v_gene: TRBV20-1
d_gene: TRBD1
abundance: many
j_gene: TRBJ1-2
len: 14
CDR3aa: CSATESGQGSGYTF
CDR3nt: TGCAGTGCCACCGAGTCGGGACAGGGGTCTGGCTACACCTTC

v_gene: TRBV12-3/TRBV12-4
d_gene: .
abundance: few
j_gene: TRBJ2-5
len: 15
CDR3aa: CASSFFATVQETQYF
CDR3nt: TGTGCCAGCAGTTTCTTCGCCACAGTTCAAGAGACCCAGTACTTC

v_gene: TRBV27
d_gene: .
abundance: many
j_gene: TRBJ2-5
len: 12
CDR3aa: CASRGIQETQYF
CDR3nt: TGTGCCAGCCGGGGGATCCAAGAGACCCAGTACTTC

v_gene: TRBV4-2
d_gene: TRBD2
abundance: many
j_gene: TRBJ2-2
len: 18
CDR3aa: CASSQAPLAGGIDGELFF
CDR3nt: TGTGCCAGCAGCCAAGCCCCCTTAGCGGGAGGGATCGACGGGGAGCTGTTTTTT

v_gene: TRBV10-3
d_gene: .
abundance: few
j_gene: TRBJ1-3
len: 13
CDR3aa: CASAGGSGNTIYF
CDR3nt: TGTGCCAGCGCCGGGGGTTCTGGAAACACCATATATTTT

v_gene: TRBV5-1
d_gene: .
abundance: many
j_gene: TRBJ2-5
len: 13
CDR3aa: CASSHGSKETQYF
CDR3nt: TGCGCCAGCAGCCACGGGAGTAAAGAGACCCAGTACTTC